This T cell receptor beta chain was sequenced for a study of cytomegalovirus exposure and HLA in healthy donors. The PCR contained 60 Vbeta and 13 Jbeta primers. Sequencing used immunoSEQ multiplex PCR; TCRdb keeps in-frame clones, though not all of them. The table shows roughly 140,000 clones, with roughly 77% occurring only once. The V and J ends lost 0 bases and 4 bases respectively, with 16 bases between them. The CDR3 is 16 amino acids. Per germline, CDR1 SGHDN and CDR2 FVKESK. V usage is TRBV14 and J usage is TRBJ2-7; weak D call: TRBD1 (7 bases). This TCR derives from a human donor in good health. The sequencing input was PBMCs. CDR3 coding DNA: TGTGCCAGCAGCCAAGATTCGTCCAGGGGGGTGTACGAGCAGTACTTC. Translated: CASSQDSSRGVYEQYF.